This T cell receptor (beta chain) is drawn from a study of T cell responses to AZD1222 COVID-19 vaccine. The CDR3 is made up of 12 amino acids. V was cut by 3 bases and J by 4 bases, with 7 bases left in between. Germline V gene data show CDR1 as SGDLS and CDR2 as YYNGEE. Study observations and caveats: Clonal diversity may have been underestimated, and the donors were mostly white British, with more females than males. Baseline serology detected seropositivity in only 5 to 7 AZD1222 recipients.

Repertoires were generated with immunoSEQ multiplex PCR, while TCRdb's copy carries only in-frame clones and drops some. The table records about 200,000 clones, 85% to 95% of them present only once. As for this clone: Its antigen is unknown. This specimen includes other DNA sequences encoding the same CDR3.

The sample was peripheral blood, taken 28 days after the second dose of the MenACWY control vaccine. The chain is built from TRBV9 and TRBJ1-2; D might be TRBD1 (5 bases). This clonotype was obtained from an adult who received the MenACWY meningococcal vaccine as a control. The CDR3 DNA is TGTGCCAGCAGCGGTGACAGCTATGGCTACACCTTC. As protein: CASSGDSYGYTF.